One and the same sample provided the 12 T cell receptor beta chains below, sequenced in a study of human T cells and chemical hapten exposure. The time point here: patch test 1, 2 weeks after DPC sensitization. Treatment given: therapeutic diphenylcyclopropenone sensitization with weekly scalp DPC. Unfractionated whole blood served as the source for total RNA extraction. TCRdb used MiXCR to reprocess the RACE reads, holding one entry per CDR3 protein. This table holds some 52,000 distinct CDR3 sequences, around 10% found once. The sample consisted of whole blood, taken in connection with sensitization to the hapten diphenylcyclopropenone (DPC). The origin of the receptors is a woman aged 40 to 55 with alopecia areata. Some clones in this sample may be carry-over from other donors' samples.

The chain links TRBV3-1 to TRBJ2-7; D perhaps matches TRBD2 (8 bases). The CDR3 extends over 15 amino acids. Per the germline V gene, CDR1 is LGHDT and CDR2 is YNNKEL (reference sequence). The V gene lost 1 base and the J gene lost 5 bases, with 15 bases spanning the gap. The CDR3 sequence is CASSQVAGGQDEQYF. The CDR3 DNA reads TGTGCCAGCAGCCAAGTTGCGGGAGGACAGGACGAGCAGTACTTC.

The gene calls are TRBV5-1 and TRBJ2-5, with D perhaps matching TRBD2 (5 bases). The ends were cut back, 5 bases at V and 2 bases at J, with 10 bases in the middle. Germline CDR1 is SGHRS and CDR2 is YFSETQ. The CDR3 totals 13 residues. The CDR3 loop is CASSSSRQETQYF. The CDR3 region has the DNA TGCGCCAGCAGTTCTAGCAGACAAGAGACCCAGTACTTC.

This clonotype was recorded a few times. The chain employs TRBV5-4 and TRBJ2-1, with 8 nucleotides matching TRBD2. Unmatched junction bases numbered 5, after V lost 4 bases and J lost 8 bases. This CDR3 has 13 residues. Germline CDR1 and CDR2: SGHNT and YYREEE (reference sequence). The CDR3 sequence: CASSLSGSDEQFF. The CDR3 coding sequence is TGTGCCAGCAGCCTGAGCGGGAGTGATGAGCAGTTCTTC.

This clonotype was observed a few times. The genes are TRBV4-1 and TRBJ2-7; D perhaps matches TRBD1 (6 bases). V gave up 4 bases and J gave up 5 bases, with 18 bases separating them. Germline assignment: CDR1 MGHRA and CDR2 YSYEKL. The CDR3 totals 15 residues. In nucleotides, the CDR3 is TGCGCCAGCAGCCGGACCTTTGGGGGCTTAGACGAGCAGTACTTC. Translating it yields CASSRTFGGLDEQYF.

The rearrangement links TRBV6-2 or TRBV6-3 to TRBJ2-3; 8 nucleotides match TRBD2. The CDR3 runs to 15 residues. CDR1 is MNHEY and CDR2 is SVGEGT in the germline V gene. The junction had 0 bases not matched to a gene; V was cut back by 0 bases and J by 1 base. The CDR3 bases are TGTGCCAGCAGTTACTCGACTAGCGGCACAGATACGCAGTATTTT. Its protein product is CASSYSTSGTDTQYF.

The chain uses TRBV29-1 and TRBJ2-1; 9 nucleotides agree with TRBD2. Germline lookup yields CDR1 SQVTM and CDR2 ANQGSEA. This CDR3 spans 14 amino acids. J lost 6 bases, V lost 7 bases, and 10 bases had no gene match. CDR3 in DNA: TGCAGCGCGAACATAGCGGGAGTCAGCAATGAGCAGTTCTTC. Protein product: CSANIAGVSNEQFF.

This clonotype was counted a few times. This sequence joins TRBV7-8 and TRBJ2-7; 12 bases agree with TRBD2. The CDR3 has 17 amino acids. From germline, CDR1 is SGHVS and CDR2 FQNEAQ. The junction had 8 bases not matched to a gene; V was cut back by 5 bases and J by 0 bases. CDR3 amino acids: CASSTLAGGPSSYEQYF. The CDR3 DNA is TGTGCCAGCAGCACACTAGCGGGGGGCCCTAGCTCCTACGAGCAGTACTTC.

This clonotype was recorded a few times. CDR3 sequence reads: CASSLGEKLFF. CDR3 nucleotides: TGTGCCAGCAGTTTAGGGGAAAAACTGTTTTTT. The chain couples TRBV28 to TRBJ1-4; the D is unclear. The CDR3 contains 11 residues. Germline loops: CDR1 MDHEN, CDR2 SYDVKM. V lost 2 bases, J lost 8 bases, and 3 bases lay in between.

This chain uses TRBV28 with TRBJ1-2; TRBD1 is a possible D gene (6 bases). Germline CDR1 MDHEN, CDR2 SYDVKM. Deletions cut 4 bases from V and 8 bases from J, with 14 bases between. This CDR3 is 13 amino acids long. CDR3 DNA sequence: TGTGCCAGCAGTTACCCCAGGGGACGGGGCTACACCTTC. Residues: CASSYPRGRGYTF.

The chain is built from TRBV7-9 and TRBJ2-5, with 11 bases aligning to TRBD2. The trim removed 8 bases at V and 4 bases at J, leaving 6 bases unmatched. This CDR3 is 14 amino acids long. Per germline, CDR1 SEHNR and CDR2 FQNEAQ (reference sequence). CDR3 amino acids: CASDLAGGGETQYF. CDR3 coding DNA: TGTGCCAGCGATCTAGCGGGAGGAGGAGAGACCCAGTACTTC.

This clonotype came up many times. The chain is built from TRBV20-1 and TRBJ2-7, with TRBD2 matching over 8 bases. The CDR3 extends over 13 amino acids. CDR1 and CDR2 from the germline V gene are DFQATT and SNEGSKA (reference sequence). With 0 bases clipped from V and 6 bases from J, the junction kept 4 bases outside the gene matches. The CDR3 region is CSARDFGRGEQYF. The CDR3 DNA reads TGCAGTGCTAGAGATTTCGGGAGGGGCGAGCAGTACTTC.

In its sample, this clonotype was seen many times. This chain uses TRBV29-1 with TRBJ1-1; 10 nucleotides match TRBD1. Unmatched junction bases numbered 4, after V lost 6 bases and J lost 0 bases. Germline V lookup: CDR1 SQVTM, CDR2 ANQGSEA. The CDR3 has 14 residues. The CDR3 DNA reads TGCAGCGTCCGGACAGGGGGAATGAACACTGAAGCTTTCTTT. It is translated as CSVRTGGMNTEAFF.